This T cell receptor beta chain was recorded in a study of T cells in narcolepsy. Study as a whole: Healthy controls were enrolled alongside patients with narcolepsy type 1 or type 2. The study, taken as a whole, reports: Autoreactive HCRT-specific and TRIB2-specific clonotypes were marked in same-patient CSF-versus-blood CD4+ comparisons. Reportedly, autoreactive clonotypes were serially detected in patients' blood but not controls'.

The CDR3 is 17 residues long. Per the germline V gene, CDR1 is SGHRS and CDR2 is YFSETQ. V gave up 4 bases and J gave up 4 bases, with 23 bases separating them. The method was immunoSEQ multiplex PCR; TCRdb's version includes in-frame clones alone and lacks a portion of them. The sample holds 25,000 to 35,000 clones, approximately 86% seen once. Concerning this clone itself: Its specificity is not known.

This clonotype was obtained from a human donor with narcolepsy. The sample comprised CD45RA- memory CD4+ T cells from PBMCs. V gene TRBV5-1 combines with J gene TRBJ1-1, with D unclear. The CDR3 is CASSPGRDIYSSTEAFF. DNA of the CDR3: TGCGCCAGCAGCCCGGGTAGAGACATCTATAGTTCCACTGAAGCTTTCTTT.